The clone carrying this T cell receptor (beta chain) was counted only a few times. Its matching antigen is unknown. The time point: newly diagnosed GD, antithyroid drugs for less than 3 months. Making the TCR library involved RNA that had been extracted from PBMCs. Graves' disease diagnosis followed American Thyroid Association guidelines. This CDR3 has 15 amino acids. From germline, CDR1 is SGHTS and CDR2 YDEGEE. V lost 4 bases and J lost 0, with 14 bases in between. The data belong to a study of regulatory T cells in long-lasting Graves disease. Study findings and constraints: Newly diagnosed patients shared about a thousand public clonotypes; persistent patients shared some 2,700. There was favoring of TRBV28, TRBJ1-2 and TRBJ2-5 in persistent disease.

Relying on iRepertoire HTBI primers and Arm-PCR of CDR3 regions, the team built TCR beta libraries. In TCRdb, the multiplex PCR reads were re-called with MiXCR into one record per CDR3 protein. Found here are around 250,000 distinct CDR3 sequences, over 20% of them singletons; the top ten hold over 11%. V usage is TRBV5-8 and J usage is TRBJ2-7; D possibly corresponds to TRBD1 (5 bases). Material: peripheral blood mononuclear cells (PBMCs), obtained at new diagnosis, from a patient treated with antithyroid drugs. The sequence was obtained from a female donor with Graves disease. CDR3 sequence: CASSTWTLHSYEQYF. CDR3 DNA sequence: TGTGCCAGCAGCACTTGGACACTCCACTCCTACGAGCAGTACTTC.